A single sample gave rise to the 2 T cell receptor beta chains below, sequenced in a study of cytomegalovirus exposure and HLA in healthy donors. The primer mix had 60 Vbeta and 13 Jbeta primers. The data were produced by immunoSEQ multiplex PCR, yet TCRdb's version contains in-frame clones alone and is incomplete. The table shows about 180,000 clones, with roughly 80% occurring only once. The sequenced sample was PBMCs. The receptor set was obtained from a man aged 35-49 years in good health and CMV-seronegative.

This rearrangement joins TRBV7-2 to TRBJ2-7; D gene ambiguous. Trimming removed 3 bases at V and 3 bases at J, with 15 bases between. In germline, CDR1 is SGHTA, CDR2 FQGNSA. The CDR3 has 15 residues. CDR3 DNA: TGTGCCAGCAGCTTTTTCCGCGGCTTGAACTACGAGCAGTACTTC. Protein: CASSFFRGLNYEQYF. The full variable domain, rest sourced from reference TRBV7-2 and TRBJ2-7, is GAGVSQSPSNKVTEKGKDVELRCDPISGHTALYWYRQSLGQGLEFLIYFQGNSAPDKSGLPSDRFSAERTGGSVSTLTIQRTQQEDSAVYLCASSFFRGLNYEQYFGPGTRLTVT.

V and J are TRBV18 and TRBJ2-2; the match to TRBD1 covers 10 bases. The germline V gene encodes CDR1 KGHSH and CDR2 LQKENI. The CDR3 has 16 amino acids. V gave up 3 bases and J gave up 0 bases; unmatched junction bases: 1. The CDR3 region is CASSPGQGPNTGELFF. Written as DNA, the CDR3 is TGTGCCAGCTCACCGGGACAGGGGCCGAACACCGGGGAGCTGTTTTTT.